The rows below give T cell receptor beta chains drawn from one sample of a study of shared clonotypes between healthy human individuals. Using immunoSEQ multiplex PCR, the repertoire was profiled, and TCRdb retains in-frame clones only, with some absent. This repertoire shows fewer than 600,000 clones, around 75% found once; its top ten account for about 13%. Sequenced material: PBMCs. The receptors shown here come from a woman aged 40 to 50 in good health. Some clones in this sample may be carry-over from other donors' samples. CDR3s include the opening cysteine and the closing phenylalanine or tryptophan. Fields, in order: D gene, V gene, J gene, CDR3 length, clone size, CDR3 protein, CDR3 DNA. A D gene is named only where the DNA matches it firmly. Only part of the rows carry a size: once, few, many, or a class if the clone is expanded.

d_gene: TRBD2
v_gene: TRBV7-2
j_gene: TRBJ2-7
len: 17
abundance: once
CDR3aa: CASSLGIAGGVSREQYF
CDR3nt: TGTGCCAGCAGCTTAGGGATAGCGGGAGGAGTGTCTCGCGAGCAGTACTTC

d_gene: .
v_gene: TRBV27
j_gene: TRBJ2-4
len: 16
abundance: .
CDR3aa: CASSPTVSLAKDIQYF
CDR3nt: TGTGCCAGCAGTCCAACGGTCTCTTTAGCGAAGGACATTCAGTACTTC

d_gene: .
v_gene: TRBV10-3
j_gene: TRBJ2-7
len: 15
abundance: .
CDR3aa: CAISESMGANYEQYF
CDR3nt: TGTGCCATCAGTGAGTCCATGGGAGCGAACTACGAGCAGTACTTC

d_gene: TRBD1
v_gene: TRBV7-3
j_gene: TRBJ2-2
len: 13
abundance: .
CDR3aa: CASSLGQGQELFF
CDR3nt: TGTGCCAGCAGTTTGGGACAGGGACAAGAGCTGTTTTTT

d_gene: TRBD1
v_gene: TRBV10-2
j_gene: TRBJ1-1
len: 14
abundance: .
CDR3aa: CASRGQGAYSEAFF
CDR3nt: TGCGCCAGCAGGGGACAGGGGGCTTACTCTGAAGCTTTCTTT

d_gene: TRBD1
v_gene: TRBV6-6
j_gene: TRBJ1-1
len: 13
abundance: once
CDR3aa: CASTRDSSAEAFF
CDR3nt: TGTGCCAGCACCAGGGACAGCTCGGCTGAAGCTTTCTTT

d_gene: TRBD1
v_gene: TRBV10-2
j_gene: TRBJ2-5
len: 15
abundance: .
CDR3aa: CASSEGQGIGETQYF
CDR3nt: TGCGCCAGCAGTGAGGGACAGGGAATTGGAGAGACCCAGTACTTC

d_gene: .
v_gene: TRBV5-1
j_gene: TRBJ2-5
len: 14
abundance: .
CDR3aa: CASSSDSFQETQYF
CDR3nt: TGCGCCAGCAGCTCGGACAGTTTTCAAGAGACCCAGTACTTC

d_gene: .
v_gene: TRBV4-3
j_gene: TRBJ2-7
len: 15
abundance: .
CDR3aa: CASSQVGAAGYEQYF
CDR3nt: TGCGCCAGCAGCCAAGTAGGGGCGGCGGGATACGAGCAGTACTTC

d_gene: .
v_gene: TRBV7-3
j_gene: TRBJ1-1
len: 13
abundance: .
CDR3aa: CASGVDPNTEAFF
CDR3nt: TGTGCCAGCGGGGTCGATCCGAACACTGAAGCTTTCTTT

d_gene: .
v_gene: TRBV6-6
j_gene: TRBJ1-5
len: 15
abundance: .
CDR3aa: CASSSLKVPNQPQHF
CDR3nt: TGTGCCAGCAGTTCCCTCAAAGTTCCCAATCAGCCCCAGCATTTT

d_gene: TRBD1
v_gene: TRBV19
j_gene: TRBJ1-2
len: 15
abundance: .
CDR3aa: CASRKVQGPNYGYTF
CDR3nt: TGTGCCAGTAGGAAAGTACAGGGGCCGAACTATGGCTACACCTTC

d_gene: TRBD1
v_gene: TRBV6-6
j_gene: TRBJ1-4
len: 15
abundance: .
CDR3aa: CASSTGVGGNEKLFF
CDR3nt: TGTGCCAGCAGTACAGGGGTCGGTGGTAATGAAAAACTGTTTTTT

d_gene: .
v_gene: TRBV6-5
j_gene: TRBJ1-4
len: 12
abundance: few
CDR3aa: CASSYPGEKLFF
CDR3nt: TGTGCCAGCAGTTACCCGGGTGAAAAACTGTTTTTT

d_gene: .
v_gene: TRBV5-1
j_gene: TRBJ2-2
len: 17
abundance: .
CDR3aa: CASSLSGPRTVIGELFF
CDR3nt: TGCGCCAGCAGCCTGAGCGGGCCACGGACGGTGATCGGGGAGCTGTTTTTT

d_gene: .
v_gene: TRBV10-2
j_gene: TRBJ1-2
len: 14
abundance: .
CDR3aa: CASSDSPSNYGYTF
CDR3nt: TGCGCCAGCAGTGATTCGCCTTCTAACTATGGCTACACCTTC

d_gene: .
v_gene: TRBV18
j_gene: TRBJ2-2
len: 16
abundance: .
CDR3aa: CASSPTGPTTAGELFF
CDR3nt: TGTGCCAGCTCACCCACGGGTCCCACCACGGCCGGGGAGCTGTTTTTT

d_gene: .
v_gene: TRBV14
j_gene: TRBJ1-5
len: 15
abundance: .
CDR3aa: CASSQVAGTAQPQHF
CDR3nt: TGTGCCAGCAGCCAAGTCGCAGGGACGGCGCAGCCCCAGCATTTT

d_gene: .
v_gene: TRBV15
j_gene: TRBJ1-4
len: 15
abundance: .
CDR3aa: CATSRDEGGVEKLFF
CDR3nt: TGTGCCACCAGCAGAGATGAGGGGGGCGTTGAAAAACTGTTTTTT

d_gene: .
v_gene: TRBV5-1
j_gene: TRBJ2-5
len: 12
abundance: .
CDR3aa: CASSLGAETQYF
CDR3nt: TGCGCCAGCAGCTTGGGGGCGGAGACCCAGTACTTC

d_gene: .
v_gene: TRBV28
j_gene: TRBJ2-1
len: 14
abundance: .
CDR3aa: CASSSYEGGNEQFF
CDR3nt: TGTGCCAGCAGTTCCTACGAAGGGGGCAATGAGCAGTTCTTC

d_gene: TRBD2
v_gene: TRBV2
j_gene: TRBJ2-5
len: 16
abundance: .
CDR3aa: CASRGPGRGGGETQYF
CDR3nt: TGTGCCAGCAGAGGACCTGGACGGGGGGGAGGAGAGACCCAGTACTTC

d_gene: .
v_gene: TRBV9
j_gene: TRBJ2-7
len: 14
abundance: .
CDR3aa: CASSPGAGTYEQYF
CDR3nt: TGTGCCAGCAGCCCCGGGGCGGGGACCTACGAGCAGTACTTC

d_gene: TRBD2
v_gene: TRBV5-1
j_gene: TRBJ2-3
len: 17
abundance: .
CDR3aa: CASSLAILAGGTDTQYF
CDR3nt: TGCGCCAGCAGCTTGGCTATACTAGCGGGAGGAACGGATACGCAGTATTTT

d_gene: .
v_gene: TRBV19
j_gene: TRBJ1-5
len: 13
abundance: .
CDR3aa: CASSSQANQPQHF
CDR3nt: TGTGCCAGTAGTTCTCAGGCTAATCAGCCCCAGCATTTT

d_gene: .
v_gene: TRBV5-1
j_gene: TRBJ2-7
len: 12
abundance: few
CDR3aa: CASSLAGNEQYF
CDR3nt: TGCGCCAGCAGCTTGGCCGGGAACGAGCAGTACTTC

d_gene: .
v_gene: TRBV15
j_gene: TRBJ2-3
len: 16
abundance: once
CDR3aa: CATSRGGGMGTDTQYF
CDR3nt: TGTGCCACCAGCAGAGGAGGGGGGATGGGCACAGATACGCAGTATTTT

d_gene: TRBD1
v_gene: TRBV19
j_gene: TRBJ1-2
len: 15
abundance: .
CDR3aa: CASSFLPGTGFEHTF
CDR3nt: TGTGCCAGTAGTTTCCTCCCCGGGACAGGATTTGAACACACCTTC